The T cell receptor (beta chain) under discussion was sequenced for a study of T cells expressing NK-cell markers. Notes on the study in general: The same clonotypes also predominated in the CD3+CD56-NKG2C+ fraction of four donors.

Germline-derived CDR1 and CDR2 are SGHVS and FQNEAQ. The CDR3 is 14 amino acids. A word on this clonotype: As yet, its antigen is unknown.

Following a re-call of the 5' RACE reads, TCRdb has one entry per CDR3 protein and lacks DNA. The sample includes about 160,000 distinct CDR3 sequences. Input material: blood T cells: a sorted CD56 or NKG2C T cell subset, CD4+ or CD8+ T cells, or bulk PBMC T cells (not recorded which). This receptor was taken from a man aged 18-70 years in good health. This sequence joins TRBV7-8 and TRBJ2-4. The chain's CDR3 is CASSWNRGKNIQYF. The variable domain in full, completed from reference TRBV7-8 and TRBJ2-4, reads GAGVSQSPRYKVAKRGQDVALRCDPISGHVSLFWYQQALGQGPEFLTYFQNEAQLDKSGLPSDRFFAERPEGSVSTLKIQRTQQEDSAVYLCASSWNRGKNIQYFGAGTRLSVL.